The rows below give T cell receptor beta chains drawn from one sample of a study of blood T cell repertoires in COVID-19. The method was immunoSEQ multiplex PCR; TCRdb's version includes in-frame clones alone and lacks a portion of them. The top ten hold less than 0.7% of the sample, which has roughly 200,000 clones, around 89% seen once. The specimen was peripheral blood. These receptors all come from a man aged 50 or older with acute or convalescent COVID-19. Both conserved end residues are part of each CDR3. Fields, in order: J gene, V gene, D gene, clone size, CDR3 protein, CDR3 DNA. A D gene is named only where the DNA matches it firmly. Clone size is stated in some rows and not others, as once, few, many or a class when expanded.

J gene: TRBJ1-6
V gene: TRBV27
D gene: .
clone size: .
CDR3 protein: CASSSQPRSSYNSPLHF
CDR3 DNA: TGTGCCAGCAGTTCCCAACCGCGGAGCTCCTATAATTCACCCCTCCACTTT

J gene: TRBJ1-2
V gene: TRBV6-1
D gene: .
clone size: .
CDR3 protein: CASSEQEDGYTF
CDR3 DNA: TGTGCCAGCAGTGAGCAGGAAGATGGCTACACCTTC

J gene: TRBJ1-2
V gene: TRBV18
D gene: TRBD1
clone size: .
CDR3 protein: CASSPRGGFGVYGYTF
CDR3 DNA: TGTGCCAGCTCACCACGAGGGGGCTTCGGTGTCTATGGCTACACCTTC

J gene: TRBJ2-6
V gene: TRBV15
D gene: .
clone size: .
CDR3 protein: CATSLEGANVLTF
CDR3 DNA: TGTGCCACCAGCCTGGAGGGGGCCAACGTCCTGACTTTC

J gene: TRBJ2-5
V gene: TRBV30
D gene: TRBD1
clone size: .
CDR3 protein: CAWASDRVETQYF
CDR3 DNA: TGTGCCTGGGCCTCGGACAGGGTGGAGACCCAGTACTTC

J gene: TRBJ1-2
V gene: TRBV12-3/TRBV12-4
D gene: .
clone size: once
CDR3 protein: CASSLSGGYGYTF
CDR3 DNA: TGTGCCAGCAGTTTATCAGGAGGTTATGGCTACACCTTC

J gene: TRBJ2-2
V gene: TRBV7-3
D gene: .
clone size: .
CDR3 protein: CASRGRGNTGELFF
CDR3 DNA: TGTGCCAGCAGGGGGAGAGGGAACACCGGGGAGCTGTTTTTT

J gene: TRBJ1-2
V gene: TRBV5-4
D gene: TRBD1
clone size: few
CDR3 protein: CASSLGGTGGQSYGYTF
CDR3 DNA: TGTGCCAGCAGCTTGGGGGGAACAGGGGGCCAGAGCTATGGCTACACCTTC

J gene: TRBJ1-5
V gene: TRBV5-5
D gene: .
clone size: .
CDR3 protein: CASSLSGVSNQPQHF
CDR3 DNA: TGTGCCAGCAGCTTGTCAGGGGTGAGCAATCAGCCCCAGCATTTT

J gene: TRBJ2-5
V gene: TRBV19
D gene: .
clone size: .
CDR3 protein: CASSILGGETQYF
CDR3 DNA: TGTGCCAGTAGTATCCTAGGTGGGGAGACCCAGTACTTC

J gene: TRBJ2-1
V gene: TRBV20-1
D gene: .
clone size: .
CDR3 protein: CSAHTYNEQFF
CDR3 DNA: TGCAGTGCGCACACCTACAATGAGCAGTTCTTC

J gene: TRBJ1-6
V gene: TRBV6-4
D gene: .
clone size: .
CDR3 protein: CASIVREEDSPLHF
CDR3 DNA: TGTGCCAGCATCGTCCGGGAAGAGGATTCACCCCTCCACTTT

J gene: TRBJ2-7
V gene: TRBV6-1
D gene: TRBD2
clone size: .
CDR3 protein: CASSEAQRGLADTYEQYF
CDR3 DNA: TGTGCCAGCAGTGAAGCCCAGCGGGGGCTGGCGGACACCTACGAGCAGTACTTC

J gene: TRBJ2-7
V gene: TRBV5-1
D gene: TRBD2
clone size: .
CDR3 protein: CASSAQTSGSGEQYF
CDR3 DNA: TGCGCCAGCAGCGCCCAGACTAGCGGGAGTGGCGAGCAGTACTTC

J gene: TRBJ1-1
V gene: TRBV5-1
D gene: .
clone size: few
CDR3 protein: CASSFYQGMNTEAFF
CDR3 DNA: TGCGCCAGCAGCTTTTATCAGGGCATGAACACTGAAGCTTTCTTT

J gene: TRBJ1-1
V gene: TRBV7-9
D gene: TRBD1
clone size: .
CDR3 protein: CASSSRGLEAEAFF
CDR3 DNA: TGTGCCAGCAGCTCCAGGGGGCTAGAGGCTGAAGCTTTCTTT

J gene: TRBJ2-1
V gene: TRBV7-2
D gene: .
clone size: .
CDR3 protein: CASSPGTIHNEQFF
CDR3 DNA: TGTGCCAGCAGCCCGGGGACAATCCACAATGAGCAGTTCTTC

J gene: TRBJ2-7
V gene: TRBV15
D gene: TRBD1
clone size: .
CDR3 protein: CATSSGSGGYEQYF
CDR3 DNA: TGTGCCACCAGCTCGGGATCAGGGGGCTACGAGCAGTACTTC

J gene: TRBJ1-1
V gene: TRBV29-1
D gene: .
clone size: .
CDR3 protein: CSVDGGPGTEAFF
CDR3 DNA: TGCAGCGTTGACGGGGGGCCCGGCACTGAAGCTTTCTTT

J gene: TRBJ1-1
V gene: TRBV6-5
D gene: TRBD1
clone size: few
CDR3 protein: CASSLGTGREAFF
CDR3 DNA: TGTGCCAGCAGCTTAGGGACAGGGAGAGAAGCTTTCTTT

J gene: TRBJ2-1
V gene: TRBV11-2
D gene: .
clone size: .
CDR3 protein: CASSHGGGLYNEQFF
CDR3 DNA: TGTGCCAGCAGCCATGGGGGGGGCCTCTACAATGAGCAGTTCTTC

J gene: TRBJ2-2
V gene: TRBV20-1
D gene: .
clone size: once
CDR3 protein: CSAKDSGELFF
CDR3 DNA: TGCAGTGCCAAGGACAGTGGGGAGCTGTTTTTT

J gene: TRBJ1-3
V gene: TRBV10-3
D gene: .
clone size: .
CDR3 protein: CAIGTGRENTIYF
CDR3 DNA: TGTGCCATCGGTACAGGGAGGGAAAACACCATATATTTT